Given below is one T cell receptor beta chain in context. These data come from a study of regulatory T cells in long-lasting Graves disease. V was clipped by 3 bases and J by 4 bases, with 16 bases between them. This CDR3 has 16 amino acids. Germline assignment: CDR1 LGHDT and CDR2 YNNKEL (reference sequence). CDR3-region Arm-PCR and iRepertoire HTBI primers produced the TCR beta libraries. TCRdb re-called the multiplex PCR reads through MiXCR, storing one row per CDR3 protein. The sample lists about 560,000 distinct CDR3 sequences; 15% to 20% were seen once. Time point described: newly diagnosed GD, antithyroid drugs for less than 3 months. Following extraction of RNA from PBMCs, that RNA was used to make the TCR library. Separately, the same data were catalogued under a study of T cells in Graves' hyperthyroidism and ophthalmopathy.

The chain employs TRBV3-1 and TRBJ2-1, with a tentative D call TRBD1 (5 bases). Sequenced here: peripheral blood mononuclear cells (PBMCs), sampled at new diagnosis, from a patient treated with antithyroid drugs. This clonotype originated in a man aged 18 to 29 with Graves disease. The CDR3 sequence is CASSHFRDSIYNEQFF. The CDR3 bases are TGTGCCAGCAGCCATTTCCGAGACAGCATTTACAATGAGCAGTTCTTC.